The rows below give T cell receptor beta chains drawn from one sample of a study of regulatory T cells in long-lasting Graves disease. TCRdb itself ran the multiplex PCR reads through MiXCR, one entry per CDR3 protein. The sample records around 500,000 distinct CDR3 sequences, more than 20% being singletons. Sequences were derived from peripheral blood mononuclear cells (PBMCs), sampled when the disease was refractory, from a patient treated with antithyroid drugs. The source is a female donor with Graves disease. The CDR3 runs from the conserved cysteine through the conserved F or W. The D gene is left open where the match is weak. Some rows mark clone size as missing; the rest say once, few, many or name a class of expanded clone.

J gene,clone size,D gene,V gene,CDR3 protein,CDR3 DNA
TRBJ2-7,once,-,TRBV20-1,CSALHRDQSSYEQYF,TGCAGTGCACTACACCGGGACCAGAGCTCCTACGAGCAGTACTTC
TRBJ1-1,many,-,TRBV28,CASSPFGNTEAFF,TGTGCCAGCAGCCCTTTCGGGAACACTGAAGCTTTCTTT
TRBJ1-5,few,-,TRBV7-2,CASSLGPRGLNQPQHF,TGTGCCAGCAGCTTAGGCCCGCGGGGCTTGAATCAGCCCCAGCATTTT
TRBJ2-1,-,TRBD2,TRBV7-9,CASVASGDNEQFF,TGTGCCAGCGTGGCTAGCGGAGACAATGAGCAGTTCTTC
TRBJ2-2,many,TRBD2,TRBV20-1,CSARPIGRGVRELFF,TGCAGTGCTAGACCGATCGGACGGGGGGTGAGGGAGCTGTTTTTT
TRBJ2-5,many,TRBD2,TRBV12-3/TRBV12-4,CASSSTTGLGQTQYF,TGTGCCAGCAGTTCCACGACGGGACTAGGGCAGACCCAGTACTTC
TRBJ2-5,-,TRBD1,TRBV3-1,CASSFRTGSETQYF,TGTGCCAGCAGCTTCCGGACAGGGTCAGAGACCCAGTACTTC
TRBJ1-1,-,-,TRBV5-5,CASSSPGTSEAFF,TGTGCCAGCAGCTCGCCGGGCACCAGTGAAGCTTTCTTT
TRBJ2-7,many,TRBD2,TRBV27,CASSTSGSGNEQYF,TGTGCCAGCAGTACTAGCGGGAGCGGGAACGAGCAGTACTTC
TRBJ1-2,-,-,TRBV5-1,CASSWGGEYGYTF,TGCGCCAGCAGCTGGGGGGGGGAATATGGCTACACCTTC
TRBJ2-7,-,TRBD1,TRBV4-3,CASSQRVGDRGLDEQYF,TGCGCCAGCAGCCAGAGAGTCGGGGACAGGGGCTTGGACGAGCAGTACTTC
TRBJ2-3,-,TRBD2,TRBV7-3,CASSLWSGSGRDTQYF,TGTGCCAGCAGCCTTTGGAGTGGTAGCGGGAGGGATACGCAGTATTTT
TRBJ2-1,few,TRBD1,TRBV28,CASSFGQGYHNEQFF,TGTGCCAGCAGTTTTGGACAGGGGTATCACAATGAGCAGTTCTTC
TRBJ2-7,many,-,TRBV5-6,CASTRNQDEQYF,TGTGCCAGCACCCGGAACCAGGACGAGCAGTACTTC
TRBJ1-1,few,-,TRBV6-1,CASSETGMNTEAFF,TGTGCCAGCAGTGAAACAGGGATGAACACTGAAGCTTTCTTT
TRBJ2-4,many,-,TRBV3-1,CASTQGGGIQYF,TGTGCCAGCACCCAGGGAGGGGGCATTCAGTACTTC
TRBJ1-2,many,-,TRBV6-9,CASSYSVSGDYGYTF,TGTGCCAGCAGTTACTCCGTTTCTGGGGACTATGGCTACACCTTC
TRBJ2-5,many,TRBD1,TRBV9,CASSKRTGGVGETQYF,TGTGCCAGCAGCAAGCGGACAGGGGGCGTTGGGGAGACCCAGTACTTC
TRBJ2-7,-,TRBD1,TRBV20-1,CSARDRGTGMYEQYF,TGCAGTGCTAGAGATAGGGGGACAGGGATGTACGAGCAGTACTTC
TRBJ2-7,many,TRBD2,TRBV3-1,CASSQQRDLRREQYF,TGTGCCAGCAGCCAACAGCGGGATCTCCGGCGCGAGCAGTACTTC
TRBJ2-7,many,TRBD1,TRBV11-2,CASSLTDPGQGYYEQYF,TGTGCCAGCAGCTTAACCGACCCGGGACAGGGGTACTACGAGCAGTACTTC
TRBJ2-5,many,-,TRBV2,CASSDPTRLYQETQYF,TGTGCCAGCAGCGACCCGACTAGACTGTACCAAGAGACCCAGTACTTC
TRBJ1-6,-,TRBD1,TRBV7-2,CASSLPQQGARSPLHF,TGTGCCAGCAGCTTACCTCAGCAGGGGGCAAGGTCACCCCTCCACTTT
TRBJ1-1,few,-,TRBV19,CASRPFMTGHEAFF,TGTGCCAGTAGGCCGTTTATGACAGGCCACGAAGCTTTCTTT
TRBJ1-2,many,-,TRBV2,CASSEALGDGYTF,TGTGCCAGCAGTGAAGCGCTTGGGGATGGCTACACCTTC
TRBJ2-5,-,-,TRBV27,CASNCGGTETQYF,TGTGCCAGCAATTGCGGAGGTACAGAGACCCAGTACTTC
TRBJ1-1,many,TRBD1,TRBV6-2/TRBV6-3,CASSPRGRTEAFF,TGTGCCAGCAGCCCCAGGGGGCGAACTGAAGCTTTCTTT
TRBJ2-3,few,TRBD1,TRBV10-3,CATGQGETDTQYF,TGTGCCACCGGACAGGGAGAGACAGATACGCAGTATTTT
TRBJ1-5,many,-,TRBV2,CASSEFWGSNQPQHF,TGTGCCAGCAGTGAATTCTGGGGGAGCAATCAGCCCCAGCATTTT
TRBJ1-5,many,-,TRBV28,CASSGGSQPQHF,TGTGCCAGCAGCGGGGGGTCGCAGCCCCAGCATTTT
TRBJ2-3,-,TRBD2,TRBV7-2,CASSLAAGGTTDTQYF,TGTGCCAGCAGCTTAGCAGCGGGAGGAACCACAGATACGCAGTATTTT
TRBJ2-5,many,-,TRBV7-2,CASSLSRTNQETQYF,TGTGCCAGCAGCTTATCAAGGACTAACCAAGAGACCCAGTACTTC
TRBJ1-1,-,-,TRBV7-9,CASSLDRQLTEAFF,TGTGCCAGCAGCTTAGACAGGCAGCTCACTGAAGCTTTCTTT
TRBJ2-7,-,TRBD2,TRBV5-6,CASSLEVRGANYEQYF,TGTGCCAGCAGCTTGGAGGTGCGGGGGGCCAACTACGAGCAGTACTTC
TRBJ2-2,many,-,TRBV12-3/TRBV12-4,CASSLLWGSNTGELFF,TGTGCCAGCAGTTTACTCTGGGGGTCGAACACCGGGGAGCTGTTTTTT
TRBJ2-2,many,-,TRBV5-1,CASSLESGSGELFF,TGCGCCAGCAGCTTGGAGTCAGGGTCCGGGGAGCTGTTTTTT
TRBJ2-7,many,-,TRBV28,CATRGSSYEQYF,TGTGCGACGAGGGGATCTTCTTACGAGCAGTACTTC
TRBJ1-1,-,TRBD1,TRBV5-6,CASSPQTGGVSFAFNTEAFF,TGTGCCAGCAGCCCGCAGACAGGGGGCGTCTCGTTTGCTTTTAACACTGAAGCTTTCTTT
TRBJ1-1,many,-,TRBV11-2,CASSFSVSPMNTEAFF,TGTGCCAGCAGCTTTTCGGTCTCCCCTATGAACACTGAAGCTTTCTTT
TRBJ1-3,-,TRBD1,TRBV5-6,CASSLVGTGGNTIYF,TGTGCCAGCAGCTTGGTGGGGACAGGAGGAAACACCATATATTTT
TRBJ2-3,once,-,TRBV2,CASSSKGGRTDTQYF,TGTGCCAGCAGTTCCAAGGGGGGAAGGACAGATACGCAGTATTTT
TRBJ2-7,many,-,TRBV27,CASSFGSSREQYF,TGTGCCAGCAGTTTTGGTAGCTCTCGCGAGCAGTACTTC
TRBJ1-2,many,-,TRBV5-6,CASSSGQPVYGYTF,TGTGCCAGCAGCTCCGGACAGCCGGTCTATGGCTACACCTTC
TRBJ1-1,-,-,TRBV6-2/TRBV6-3,CASSRQEMNTEAFF,TGTGCCAGCAGCAGACAGGAGATGAACACTGAAGCTTTCTTT
TRBJ2-7,few,-,TRBV4-1,CASSQVRVGGYEQYF,TGCGCCAGCAGCCAAGTTCGCGTCGGGGGCTACGAGCAGTACTTC
TRBJ2-7,many,-,TRBV11-2,CASSLFTDSYEQYF,TGTGCCAGCAGCTTATTTACGGACTCCTACGAGCAGTACTTC
TRBJ1-2,-,-,TRBV4-1,CASSQDPGPYGYTF,TGCGCCAGCAGCCAAGATCCCGGGCCCTATGGCTACACCTTC
TRBJ2-3,once,-,TRBV24-1,CATSDLGSTDTQYF,TGTGCCACCAGTGATTTGGGGAGCACAGATACGCAGTATTTT